These 2 T cell receptor beta chains originate from one sample sequenced in a study of identical twins. TCRdb recomputed calls from the 5' RACE reads with MiXCR, one row per CDR3 protein. The table records 300,000 to 400,000 distinct CDR3 sequences, approximately 8.8% of them present only once. The material sequenced was naive T cells sorted from blood. These receptors were taken from a woman between 45 and 60 years old in good health.

This clonotype came up a few times. This chain uses TRBV7-3 with TRBJ1-1; a weak D match, TRBD1 (6 bases). CDR1 is SGHTA, CDR2 FQGTGA, per germline. The CDR3 covers 13 residues. V lost 5 bases and J 6 bases, leaving 13 bases between the germline ends. CDR3 DNA: TGTGCCAGCAGCCTCAAAAGGGGGTCTGAAGCTTTCTTT. It yields the protein CASSLKRGSEAFF.

This clonotype showed up just a few times. The rearrangement joins TRBV18 to TRBJ1-5, with 11 positions matching TRBD1. The germline V gene encodes CDR1 KGHSH and CDR2 LQKENI. The length of the CDR3 is 15 residues. V shed 5 bases, J shed 7 bases, and the junction held 7 bases outside the gene matches. The CDR3 DNA reads TGTGCCAGCTCATGGGGGGGACAGGGGGGCCAGCCCCAGCATTTT. Protein: CASSWGGQGGQPQHF.